This TCR beta chain was observed in a study of blood T cell repertoires in COVID-19. Study context: Sites across the United States, Italy and Spain contributed samples from acute and convalescent COVID-19. PBMCs, B-cell-depleted T cells, or T cells were the source of the cDNA or gDNA that made up the material.

As concerns this clone: A read error may account for a junction end that differs from germline.

This CDR3 has 10 residues. The germline CDR1 and CDR2 sequences are SQVTM and ANQGSEA. Under the authors' procedure: Reference gene primer amplification in the assay estimated nucleated cell counts. Measured with immunoSEQ multiplex PCR; TCRdb has only the in-frame clones, and not every one. V and J calls plus clone size are reproduced from that table; the DNA served to infer D and trimming. The sample yields approximately 75,000 clones, approximately 79% seen once. The material sequenced was peripheral blood. The chain carries TRBV29-1 and TRBJ1-1; 11 nucleotides align to TRBD1. This TCR was sampled from a human donor with acute or convalescent COVID-19. The donor label of this sample is uncertain. CDR3 DNA: TGCAGCGCGAGGGACAGGGGGGATTCTTTT. Translated, it gives CSARDRGDSF.